A selection of T cell receptor beta chains follows, all from one sample in a study of OX40 agonist ivuxolimab in advanced cancers. Profiling relied on immunoSEQ multiplex PCR, and the TCRdb table lists in-frame clones only, not all of them. The top ten hold around 15% of the sample, which has about 64,000 clones, 85% to 90% seen once. The material sequenced was CD4+ or CD8+ T cells sorted from blood, taken in a trial of the OX40 agonist ivuxolimab. The receptor set was obtained from an adult with an advanced solid tumor such as melanoma, head and neck, liver or kidney cancer. The CDR3 runs from the conserved cysteine through the conserved F or W. A D gene is named only where the DNA matches it firmly. Clone size appears in some rows only: once, few, many, or a class for an expanded clone.

J gene: TRBJ1-2
V gene: TRBV7-3
clone size: .
D gene: .
CDR3 DNA: TGTGCCAGCAGCTTAAGTCAGCGGTATGGCTACACCTTC
CDR3 protein: CASSLSQRYGYTF

J gene: TRBJ2-7
V gene: TRBV7-9
clone size: .
D gene: .
CDR3 DNA: TGTGCCAGCAGCTTAATGGTCCACGAGCAGTACTTC
CDR3 protein: CASSLMVHEQYF

J gene: TRBJ2-3
V gene: TRBV7-8
clone size: .
D gene: .
CDR3 DNA: TGTGCCAGCAGCTTAGGCCCAGATACGCAGTATTTT
CDR3 protein: CASSLGPDTQYF

J gene: TRBJ2-3
V gene: TRBV5-4
clone size: .
D gene: .
CDR3 DNA: TGTGCCAGCAGCTCCGGCTCAGATACGCAGTATTTT
CDR3 protein: CASSSGSDTQYF

J gene: TRBJ1-1
V gene: TRBV9
clone size: once
D gene: TRBD1
CDR3 DNA: TGTGCCAGCAGCGTCGGCGACAGGGGAGTAGGGACTGAAGCTTTCTTT
CDR3 protein: CASSVGDRGVGTEAFF

J gene: TRBJ2-6
V gene: TRBV2
clone size: .
D gene: .
CDR3 DNA: TGTGCCAGCAGGGTTTCCTCTGGGGCCAACGTCCTGACTTTC
CDR3 protein: CASRVSSGANVLTF

J gene: TRBJ1-1
V gene: TRBV5-1
clone size: .
D gene: TRBD1
CDR3 DNA: TGCGCCAGCAGCTTCCGGGACAGCACATGGATGAACACTGAAGCTTTCTTT
CDR3 protein: CASSFRDSTWMNTEAFF

J gene: TRBJ2-2
V gene: TRBV27
clone size: .
D gene: TRBD2
CDR3 DNA: TGTGCCAGCAGTCCCCTAGCGGGAGTTACCGGGGAGCTGTTTTTT
CDR3 protein: CASSPLAGVTGELFF

J gene: TRBJ2-6
V gene: TRBV7-6
clone size: .
D gene: TRBD1
CDR3 DNA: TGTGCCAGCAGCCGAGGGGGGACAGGGGAAATTAGTGGGGCCAACGTCCTGACTTTC
CDR3 protein: CASSRGGTGEISGANVLTF

J gene: TRBJ2-7
V gene: TRBV27
clone size: .
D gene: .
CDR3 DNA: TGTGCCAGCAGTTTAGGGAACGAGCAGTACTTC
CDR3 protein: CASSLGNEQYF

J gene: TRBJ2-3
V gene: TRBV5-1
clone size: .
D gene: TRBD2
CDR3 DNA: TGCGCCAGCAGCTTTTCGCCTAGCGGGAATCCAGATACGCAGTATTTT
CDR3 protein: CASSFSPSGNPDTQYF

J gene: TRBJ2-5
V gene: TRBV5-1
clone size: .
D gene: .
CDR3 DNA: TGCGCCAGCAGCTTGGTACGGGTGGAGACCCAGTACTTC
CDR3 protein: CASSLVRVETQYF

J gene: TRBJ2-7
V gene: TRBV5-1
clone size: .
D gene: TRBD2
CDR3 DNA: TGCGCCAGCAGCTGGGGGGACTACCAGTACGAGCAGTACTTC
CDR3 protein: CASSWGDYQYEQYF

J gene: TRBJ2-3
V gene: TRBV7-9
clone size: .
D gene: .
CDR3 DNA: TGTGCCAGCAGCTTAGAAACAGCCACAGATACGCAGTATTTT
CDR3 protein: CASSLETATDTQYF